This is a list of T cell receptor beta chains from one sample in a study of cytomegalovirus exposure and HLA in healthy donors. Clones were sequenced by immunoSEQ multiplex PCR, and TCRdb holds only the in-frame ones, with some missing. The sample yields about 120,000 clones, approximately 87% seen once. Material for sequencing was PBMCs. These receptor sequences come from a woman younger than 30 in good health and CMV-seropositive. The CDR3 runs from the conserved cysteine through the conserved F or W. The D gene is left open where the match is weak. Clone size, where shown, is once, few, many, or a class for clones that have expanded.

DNA	CDR3	size	D	J	V	length
TGTGCCAGCAGCATTACAGGGGCTGAGCAGTTCTTC	CASSITGAEQFF	few	TRBD1	TRBJ2-1	TRBV7-9	12
TGTGCCAGCAGTCGGAGACTAGCGGGAGGAAATCACGAGCAGTACTTC	CASSRRLAGGNHEQYF	.	TRBD2	TRBJ2-7	TRBV6-6	16
TGTGCCAGTAGTATAATCTCCCAGGGCTACACTGAAGCTTTCTTT	CASSIISQGYTEAFF	.	.	TRBJ1-1	TRBV19	15
TGTGCCTGGACAGGCCTAGCGGGAGACGAGACCCAGTACTTC	CAWTGLAGDETQYF	.	TRBD2	TRBJ2-5	TRBV30	14
TGTGCCAGTAGTCCCGGACTAGCGGGACGCTCCTACAATGAGCAGTTCTTC	CASSPGLAGRSYNEQFF	.	TRBD2	TRBJ2-1	TRBV19	17
TGTGCCAGCAGCCCAGGACTAGCGGGACCCCAGTACTTC	CASSPGLAGPQYF	.	TRBD2	TRBJ2-5	TRBV9	13
TGCGCCAGCAGTCCGGACTTGGGTGTGGATACGCAGTATTTT	CASSPDLGVDTQYF	.	.	TRBJ2-3	TRBV5-1	14
TGTGCCAGTAGTACCCTATCCCTCCTACAGGGTTGGGGCTACACCTTC	CASSTLSLLQGWGYTF	.	.	TRBJ1-2	TRBV19	16
TGTGCCAGCAGATCGCTGACAGCCTACGAGCAGTACTTC	CASRSLTAYEQYF	.	.	TRBJ2-7	TRBV6-1	13
TGTGCCAGCAGGGGACAGGGAAATCAGCCCCAGCATTTT	CASRGQGNQPQHF	.	TRBD1	TRBJ1-5	TRBV27	13
TGTGCCAGCAGCTTTGGTGTTGGGACAGGTGGCTACACCTTC	CASSFGVGTGGYTF	.	TRBD1	TRBJ1-2	TRBV5-5	14
TGTGCCAGCAGTGAAGACAGGGGGTCCTACAATGAGCAGTTCTTC	CASSEDRGSYNEQFF	.	TRBD1	TRBJ2-1	TRBV2	15
TGTGCCAGCAGCGGGACTAGCGGGTTGAAAGAGACCCAGTACTTC	CASSGTSGLKETQYF	.	TRBD2	TRBJ2-5	TRBV5-4	15
TGTGCCAGCAGCCAAGTAGGGGGTAGGGTGGGCACAGATACGCAGTATTTT	CASSQVGGRVGTDTQYF	.	.	TRBJ2-3	TRBV4-2	17
TGTGCCAGCAGTTACGATGGGGCGACTAATGAAAAACTGTTTTTT	CASSYDGATNEKLFF	.	.	TRBJ1-4	TRBV6-5	15
TGTGCCAGCTCGAAAGGCGGTGGAGGAAATTCACCCCTCCACTTT	CASSKGGGGNSPLHF	.	.	TRBJ1-6	TRBV18	15
TGTGCCAGCAGTGCGACTAGCGGGGGAGGGGAGACCCAGTACTTC	CASSATSGGGETQYF	.	TRBD2	TRBJ2-5	TRBV2	15
TGCGCCAGCAGCCAAGATCTGACAGGGGGGAATGAAAAACTGTTTTTT	CASSQDLTGGNEKLFF	.	TRBD1	TRBJ1-4	TRBV4-1	16
TGTGCCAGCAGCTTAGGACTAGCGGGGTACACAGATACGCAGTATTTT	CASSLGLAGYTDTQYF	.	TRBD2	TRBJ2-3	TRBV7-9	16
TGTGCCAGCAGCTTAGAGGGGAAGACTGAAGCTTTCTTT	CASSLEGKTEAFF	once	.	TRBJ1-1	TRBV7-6	13
TGTGCCAGCAGCTTCGGGAGCCCGGCCCAGTACTTC	CASSFGSPAQYF	.	.	TRBJ2-5	TRBV7-2	12
TGTGCCAGCAGCATCTCGGGGGACACTGAAGCTTTCTTT	CASSISGDTEAFF	.	.	TRBJ1-1	TRBV21-1	13
TGTGCCTGGAGTGTAGGACAGGGGGCCTACGAGCAGTACTTC	CAWSVGQGAYEQYF	.	TRBD1	TRBJ2-7	TRBV30	14
TGTGCCAGCAGCTTAGGGGCCTCCGGTGAGCAGTTCTTC	CASSLGASGEQFF	.	.	TRBJ2-1	TRBV11-3	13
TGTGCCAGCAGTGAACGGCAGGGTCCTACCTACGAGCAGTACTTC	CASSERQGPTYEQYF	.	.	TRBJ2-7	TRBV2	15
TGTGCCTGGAGTGTTGGACAGGGACCTAATGAAAAACTGTTTTTT	CAWSVGQGPNEKLFF	.	TRBD1	TRBJ1-4	TRBV30	15
TGTGCCAGCATCTTCGTGTCAGATACGCAGTATTTT	CASIFVSDTQYF	.	.	TRBJ2-3	TRBV2	12
TGTGCCAGCAGCTCCTACAGGGGTACCAAAAACATTCAGTACTTC	CASSSYRGTKNIQYF	.	TRBD1	TRBJ2-4	TRBV7-2	15
TGTGCCAGTAGTACAACCCCGGATGCTGCAAGGGGCGATGAGCAGTTCTTC	CASSTTPDAARGDEQFF	.	.	TRBJ2-1	TRBV19	17
TGTGCCAGCAGCTTAGGAGGAATCTCTAATGAAAAACTGTTTTTT	CASSLGGISNEKLFF	.	.	TRBJ1-4	TRBV7-9	15
TGTGCCAGCAGTTTAGGGAGTTTCGGGCGTAATTCACCCCTCCACTTT	CASSLGSFGRNSPLHF	few	.	TRBJ1-6	TRBV28	16
TGTGCCAGCAGTTTCGAAGAGTACACTGAAGCTTTCTTT	CASSFEEYTEAFF	.	.	TRBJ1-1	TRBV27	13
TGCAGCGTTGGGCGGGGGGCGGAACAGTACTTC	CSVGRGAEQYF	.	TRBD2	TRBJ2-7	TRBV29-1	11
TGTGCCAGTAGTAACCGACAGGGTCGCAATCAGCCCCAGCATTTT	CASSNRQGRNQPQHF	few	TRBD1	TRBJ1-5	TRBV19	15
TGCGCCAGCAGCCAAGATGAAGGGTCGAGGGGGGGCGAGTTCTTC	CASSQDEGSRGGEFF	once	.	TRBJ2-1	TRBV4-1	15
TGTGCCAGCAGCTTACTAGGGGGATCCTACAATGAGCAGTTCTTC	CASSLLGGSYNEQFF	.	.	TRBJ2-1	TRBV7-2	15
TGTGCCAGCAGCTTGTATGGGGGGATGAATGAGCAGTTCTTC	CASSLYGGMNEQFF	.	.	TRBJ2-1	TRBV5-5	14
TGTGCCAGCAGCCCCGGACTAGCGTCACGCTCCTACGAGCAGTACTTC	CASSPGLASRSYEQYF	.	TRBD2	TRBJ2-7	TRBV7-2	16
TGTGCCAGCAGTTTAGGAGGCGGGGAGCTGTTTTTT	CASSLGGGELFF	.	.	TRBJ2-2	TRBV27	12
TGTGCCAGCAGTGAATGGACAGGGGACACTGAAGCTTTCTTT	CASSEWTGDTEAFF	.	TRBD1	TRBJ1-1	TRBV6-1	14
TGTGCCTGGACCGGGACAGGGGCTAGTAACTATGGCTACACCTTC	CAWTGTGASNYGYTF	many	TRBD1	TRBJ1-2	TRBV30	15
TGTGCCAGCAGTTTCTTTACACAGGACTCCTACGAGCAGTACTTC	CASSFFTQDSYEQYF	.	.	TRBJ2-7	TRBV27	15
TGTGCCACTCACCGGGGTCCCCCATACGAGCAGTACTTC	CATHRGPPYEQYF	.	.	TRBJ2-7	TRBV2	13
TGTGCCAGCAGCTGGGGACTAGCGCCGGCCTACGAGCAGTACTTC	CASSWGLAPAYEQYF	.	TRBD2	TRBJ2-7	TRBV6-5	15
TGTGCCAGCTCACCAGCGGGGGCGGACTATGGCTACACCTTC	CASSPAGADYGYTF	.	.	TRBJ1-2	TRBV18	14
TGTGCCAGTAGGACAACAGGTATGAACACTGAAGCTTTCTTT	CASRTTGMNTEAFF	.	.	TRBJ1-1	TRBV19	14
TGTGCCAGCAGCTTAGGGTGGGAGGGGTACAATGAGCAGTTCTTC	CASSLGWEGYNEQFF	.	TRBD2	TRBJ2-1	TRBV7-2	15
TGTGCCAGTAGTATAAACACCGGGACAGGGGGCAACACAGATACGCAGTATTTT	CASSINTGTGGNTDTQYF	.	TRBD1	TRBJ2-3	TRBV19	18
TGTGCCAGCAGCCCAGACACCACAGATACGCAGTATTTT	CASSPDTTDTQYF	.	.	TRBJ2-3	TRBV9	13
TGTGCCAGCAGTTGGCTTTCCGATCAGCCCCAGCATTTT	CASSWLSDQPQHF	.	.	TRBJ1-5	TRBV27	13
TGCGCCAGCAGCTTCGGTAGAAGCGCTGAAGCTTTCTTT	CASSFGRSAEAFF	.	.	TRBJ1-1	TRBV5-1	13
TGCGCCAGCAGCCCATCGGGGGAGAGTACCGGGGAGCTGTTTTTT	CASSPSGESTGELFF	.	.	TRBJ2-2	TRBV4-3	15
TGTGCCAGCAGTGAATGGGTAGCGGGGGGTGGGAATGAGCAGTTCTTC	CASSEWVAGGGNEQFF	.	TRBD2	TRBJ2-1	TRBV6-1	16